This record concerns one TCR beta chain sequence. The antigen remains undetermined. The sample belongs to a study of T cell responses to AZD1222 COVID-19 vaccine. Points from the study as a whole: Vaccination with two AZD1222 doses was followed by a rise in Spike-specific TCR breadth and depth. The repertoires were collected only after the peak T cell response.

This CDR3 is 14 amino acids long. Germline assignment: CDR1 MNHEY and CDR2 SVGAGI. V trimming: 2 bases; J trimming: 7 bases; junction bases outside the gene matches: 1. Repertoires were generated with immunoSEQ multiplex PCR, while TCRdb's copy carries only in-frame clones and drops some. Among about 130,000 clones listed, over 75% were seen once. The V gene is TRBV6-5, the J gene TRBJ1-4; TRBD1 matches at 10 bases. The clonotype was recovered from an adult in good health. The specimen comprised peripheral blood, sampled on day 0 of AZD1222 vaccination. DNA for the CDR3: TGTGCCAGCAGTTACCGGACAGGGGGTGAAAAACTGTTTTTT. Its protein is CASSYRTGGEKLFF.